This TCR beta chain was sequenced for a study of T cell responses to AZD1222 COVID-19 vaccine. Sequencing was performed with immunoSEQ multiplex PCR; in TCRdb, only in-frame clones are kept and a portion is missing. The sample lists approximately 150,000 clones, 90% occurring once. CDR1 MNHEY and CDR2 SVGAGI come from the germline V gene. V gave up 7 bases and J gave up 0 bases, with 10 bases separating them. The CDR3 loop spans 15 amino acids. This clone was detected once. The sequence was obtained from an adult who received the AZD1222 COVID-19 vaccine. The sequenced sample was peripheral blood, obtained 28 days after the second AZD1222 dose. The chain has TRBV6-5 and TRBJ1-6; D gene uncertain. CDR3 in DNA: TGTGCCAGCACCCTCAGAAGCTCCTATAATTCACCCCTCCACTTT. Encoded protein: CASTLRSSYNSPLHF.